The 23 T cell receptor beta chains in this list originate from one sample, sequenced in a study of blood T cell repertoires in COVID-19. Profiling relied on immunoSEQ multiplex PCR, and the TCRdb table lists in-frame clones only, not all of them. This table holds under 250,000 clones, over 80% found once. Sequenced input: PBMCs or T cells enriched from blood (not recorded which). These TCRs come from a woman aged 25 to 39 with acute COVID-19.

The rearrangement links TRBV18 to TRBJ2-7; D may be TRBD2 (6 bases). CDR1 is KGHSH, CDR2 LQKENI, per germline. The CDR3 contains 13 residues. V was pared by 4 bases and J by 6 bases, with 13 bases between. The CDR3 DNA is TGTGCCAGCTCACTTTCGGCGGGAATCGAGCAGTACTTC. This gives the protein CASSLSAGIEQYF.

This clone occurred once. This CDR3 reads CASSTLPGQGAYEQYF. In DNA, the CDR3 is TGTGCCAGTAGTACCCTTCCGGGACAGGGCGCTTACGAGCAGTACTTC. V is TRBV19 and J is TRBJ2-7, with 9 bases that match TRBD1. Unmatched junction bases numbered 11, after V lost 4 bases and J lost 4 bases. The CDR3 contains 16 residues. Looked up from germline, CDR1 is LNHDA and CDR2 is SQIVND (reference sequence). The whole variable domain, remainder taken from reference TRBV19 and TRBJ2-7, is DGGITQSPKYLFRKEGQNVTLSCEQNLNHDAMYWYRQDPGQGLRLIYYSQIVNDFQKGDIAEGYSVSREKKESFPLTVTSAQKNPTAFYLCASSTLPGQGAYEQYFGPGTRLTVT.

This chain joins TRBV3-1 (or the pseudogene TRBV3-2) and TRBJ2-7; TRBD2 agrees at 7 bases. Per germline, CDR1 LGHDT and CDR2 YNNKEL (reference sequence). The CDR3 is 16 residues long. Germline trimming cut 1 base from V and 4 bases from J; bases unmatched to any gene: 10. The CDR3 nucleotides are TGTGCCAGCAGCCAAGGGATCAGCGGGGAAGTTTACGAGCAGTACTTC. Encoded protein: CASSQGISGEVYEQYF.

The V and J genes are TRBV4-1 and TRBJ2-2; 9 bases agree with TRBD1. Germline assignment: CDR1 MGHRA and CDR2 YSYEKL. The V segment lost 2 bases and the J segment 5 bases; nucleotides outside the gene matches: 6. CDR3 length equals 16 residues. For the CDR3, the DNA is TGCGCCAGCAGCCAACTACCGGGACAGGGAACCGGGGAGCTGTTTTTT. Translation gives CASSQLPGQGTGELFF.

The CDR3 DNA reads TGTGCCAGCAGTTACGGACAGGGTTTCGGCTACACCTTC. It encodes CASSYGQGFGYTF. The chain employs TRBV6-5 and TRBJ1-2; 8 nucleotides line up with TRBD1. The junction had 4 bases not matched to a gene; V was cut back by 2 bases and J by 8 bases. CDR1 and CDR2 from the germline V gene are MNHEY and SVGAGI. The CDR3 sequence is 13 residues long.

The chain employs TRBV2 and TRBJ1-5; 8 bases are shared with TRBD1. Trimming took 6 bases from V and 2 from J; bases not matched to a gene: 6. This CDR3 comprises 15 residues. The germline gives CDR1 SNHLY, CDR2 FYNNEI. The CDR3, as DNA: TGTGCCAGCAGCTTCGACAGGGGTGGCAATCAGCCCCAGCATTTT. Protein sequence: CASSFDRGGNQPQHF.

This clone has just one count. The chain has TRBV18 and TRBJ2-3, with a possible D match to TRBD1 (6 bases). V was trimmed by 8 bases and J by 5 bases, leaving 14 bases between them. This CDR3 region has 13 residues. The germline V gene has CDR1 KGHSH and CDR2 LQKENI. The CDR3 sequence: CASQGGGRDTQYF. CDR3 nucleotide sequence: TGTGCCAGCCAGGGTGGGGGCAGAGATACGCAGTATTTT.

This clone has a handful of counts. The V gene is TRBV7-2, the J gene TRBJ2-1; the match to TRBD2 covers 7 bases. This CDR3 is built from 14 residues. V dropped 2 bases and J dropped 6; count of bases not matched to a gene: 4. Germline V CDR1 and CDR2: SGHTA, FQGNSA. Written as DNA, the CDR3 is TGTGCCAGCAGCTTAAGCTCTAGCGGCAATGAGCAGTTCTTC. As protein: CASSLSSSGNEQFF. Based on the CDR3 plus reference TRBV7-2 and TRBJ2-1, the full variable domain is GAGVSQSPSNKVTEKGKDVELRCDPISGHTALYWYRQSLGQGLEFLIYFQGNSAPDKSGLPSDRFSAERTGGSVSTLTIQRTQQEDSAVYLCASSLSSSGNEQFFGPGTRLTVL.

The chain has TRBV7-9 and TRBJ1-1; TRBD1 matches 7 bases. Germline-derived CDR1 and CDR2 are SEHNR and FQNEAQ (reference sequence). The CDR3 is 15 amino acids. V shed 7 bases and J 4 bases; nucleotides not matched to a gene: 12. CDR3 residues: CASTLGSTGVTEAFF. CDR3 DNA: TGTGCCAGCACCCTAGGATCCACAGGGGTCACTGAAGCTTTCTTT.

This clone came up once. V gene TRBV11-2 combines with J gene TRBJ2-3; possible D gene TRBD2, 6 bases. Trimming took off 5 bases at V and 0 bases at J, with 15 bases between the two ends. Germline values: CDR1 SGHAT, CDR2 FQNNGV. This CDR3 spans 16 amino acids. The CDR3 nucleotides are TGTGCCAGCAGCCTCGGGACTCAACCTAGCACAGATACGCAGTATTTT. Translating it yields CASSLGTQPSTDTQYF.

To note about this clone: Other nucleotide sequences in the sample specify the same CDR3. The genes are TRBV19 and TRBJ1-1; no reliable D call. Germline V gene lookup returns CDR1 LNHDA and CDR2 SQIVND (reference sequence). This CDR3 spans 13 amino acids. Trimming pared 1 base from V and 2 bases from J, leaving 5 bases between. The DNA for the CDR3 is TGTGCCAGTAGTATAGGAGGAAACACTGAAGCTTTCTTT. It codes for CASSIGGNTEAFF. Looking up the rest from reference TRBV19 and TRBJ1-1 gives the full variable domain: DGGITQSPKYLFRKEGQNVTLSCEQNLNHDAMYWYRQDPGQGLRLIYYSQIVNDFQKGDIAEGYSVSREKKESFPLTVTSAQKNPTAFYLCASSIGGNTEAFFGQGTRLTVV.

This clone was seen only once. The rearrangement links TRBV4-3 to TRBJ2-2; a weak D match, TRBD2 (5 bases). This CDR3 region has 17 residues. Germline V CDR1 and CDR2: LGHNA, YSLEER. V shed 0 bases and J shed 7 bases, with 18 bases lying between them. The CDR3, as DNA: TGCGCCAGCAGCCAAGATCTAATGGACTCCGTCGGCGGGGAGCTGTTTTTT. This translates into CASSQDLMDSVGGELFF.

In its sample, this clone was seen once. The chain links TRBV7-2 to TRBJ1-4; D possibly corresponds to TRBD1 (6 bases). Germline V gene lookup returns CDR1 SGHTA and CDR2 FQGNSA. The germline V and J ends were trimmed by 3 bases and 0 bases, with 8 bases remaining between them. The CDR3 has 15 residues. CDR3 sequence (DNA): TGTGCCAGCAGCTTCCAGGGGTCAACTAATGAAAAACTGTTTTTT. This encodes CASSFQGSTNEKLFF. Combining the CDR3 with reference TRBV7-2 and TRBJ1-4 gives the whole variable domain GAGVSQSPSNKVTEKGKDVELRCDPISGHTALYWYRQSLGQGLEFLIYFQGNSAPDKSGLPSDRFSAERTGGSVSTLTIQRTQQEDSAVYLCASSFQGSTNEKLFFGSGTQLSVL.

The genes are TRBV4-3 and TRBJ1-4; 8 bases agree with TRBD1. Germline-derived CDR1 and CDR2 are LGHNA and YSLEER. The CDR3 contains 17 residues. V was clipped by 0 bases and J by 6 bases; unmatched bases: 9. The CDR3: CASSQDSGTGAYEKLFF. The CDR3 nucleotides read TGCGCCAGCAGCCAAGATAGTGGGACAGGAGCTTATGAAAAACTGTTTTTT.

As DNA, the CDR3 is TGTGCCAGCAGCCTTTGGACAGGGGACTTCTATGGCTACACCTTC. It translates to CASSLWTGDFYGYTF. J is TRBJ1-2 and V is TRBV7-2; 9 bases are shared with TRBD1. Germline V CDR1 and CDR2: SGHTA, FQGNSA. The V and J ends lost 5 bases and 4 bases, in that order; junction bases with no gene match: 8. This CDR3 region has 15 residues.

The V gene is TRBV11-2, the J gene TRBJ1-6; no clear D. V gave up 1 base and J gave up 3 bases, with 10 bases separating them. Germline loops: CDR1 SGHAT, CDR2 FQNNGV. This CDR3 contains 16 residues. The CDR3 loop reads CASSLGSVYYNSPLHF. CDR3 coding DNA: TGTGCCAGCAGCTTAGGCTCGGTCTACTATAATTCACCCCTCCACTTT.

In the case of this clone: Compared with germline, one end of the junction differs, possibly owing to a read error. The chain recombines TRBV7-9 with TRBJ1-3; the match to TRBD1 covers 10 bases. Germline V gives CDR1 SEHNR, CDR2 FQNEAQ (reference sequence). The CDR3 totals 17 residues. The CDR3 protein is CASRLGTGDPSGNTIYF. CDR3 in DNA: TGTGCCAGCAGGTTAGGGACAGGGGATCCCTCTGGAAACACCATATATTTT. Supplemented by reference TRBV7-9 and TRBJ1-3, the full variable domain reads DTGVSQNPRHKITKRGQNVTFRCDPISEHNRLYWYRQTLGQGPEFLTYFQNEAQLEKSRLLSDRFSAERPKGSFSTLEIQRTEQGDSAMYLCASRLGTGDPSGNTIYFGEGSWLTVV.

This chain joins TRBV3-1 (or the pseudogene TRBV3-2) and TRBJ2-2; no clear D. The CDR3 has 14 amino acids. V lost 3 bases, J lost 0 bases, and 5 bases lay in between. Per germline, CDR1 LGHDT and CDR2 YNNKEL (reference sequence). This chain's CDR3 is CASSHRANTGELFF. The CDR3 bases are TGTGCCAGCAGCCACCGGGCGAACACCGGGGAGCTGTTTTTT.

This rearrangement joins TRBV4-3 to TRBJ2-7, with D maybe TRBD2 (6 bases). V lost 1 base to trimming and J lost 3 bases, with 16 bases between them. The CDR3 runs 16 residues. CDR1 and CDR2 (germline): LGHNA, YSLEER. CDR3 protein: CASSQVASESGYEQYF. CDR3 nucleotides: TGCGCCAGCAGCCAAGTCGCTAGCGAAAGTGGCTACGAGCAGTACTTC.

The chain recombines TRBV9 with TRBJ2-1; D might be TRBD2 (7 bases). The CDR3 contains 15 residues. The V end was cut by 7 bases, the J end by 4 bases, with 18 bases between. Germline V lookup: CDR1 SGDLS, CDR2 YYNGEE. CDR3 bases: TGTGCCAGCGGCGGGGGCCCGGGGGGATACAATGAGCAGTTCTTC. Amino acid sequence: CASGGGPGGYNEQFF.

This rearrangement joins TRBV6-5 to TRBJ2-7, with a possible D match to TRBD1 (6 bases). This CDR3 is 14 amino acids long. Trimming removed 7 bases from V and 6 bases from J, with 19 bases in between. CDR1 and CDR2 (germline): MNHEY, SVGAGI. CDR3 region: CASTEQGRSAEQYF. The DNA of the CDR3 is TGTGCCAGCACCGAACAGGGCCGTTCTGCCGAGCAGTACTTC.

The chain has TRBV12-5 and TRBJ2-4; D perhaps matches TRBD2 (6 bases). The CDR3 is 16 amino acids. V lost 0 bases to trimming and J lost 1 base, with 10 bases between them. CDR1 is LGHNT and CDR2 is FRNRAP in the germline V gene. The CDR3 protein is CASGLVVREAKNIQYF. CDR3 sequence (DNA): TGTGCTAGTGGTTTGGTAGTACGGGAGGCCAAAAACATTCAGTACTTC. Drawing the rest from reference TRBV12-5 and TRBJ2-4, the complete variable domain is DARVTQTPRHKVTEMGQEVTMRCQPILGHNTVFWYRQTMMQGLELLAYFRNRAPLDDSGMPKDRFSAEMPDATLATLKIQPSEPRDSAVYFCASGLVVREAKNIQYFGAGTRLSVL.

With regard to this clone: The conserved phenylalanine or tryptophan normally closing the CDR3 is absent here, so this likely arose from a read error. The DNA is omitted, as the CDR3 cannot be located on it reliably, and the CDR3 follows TCRdb's listing. The genes are TRBV6-5 and TRBJ1-1. Germline CDR1 is MNHEY and CDR2 is SVGAGI. A total of 13 residues make up the CDR3, ends included. The CDR3 loop reads CASRDWTLDAGQL.